This T cell receptor (beta chain) was retrieved from a study of blood T cell repertoires in COVID-19 (dated by TCRdb to the early 2020s). Study-wide context: Samples covering the acute and convalescent phases of COVID-19 were provided by collaborators in the United States, Italy and Spain. Where available, HLA class I and class II types were obtained from metadata supplied by the sample provider rather than from assay-based typing. The repertoires were released in a freely available public database meant as a resource for research on the immune response to SARS-CoV-2. The samples were drawn from the first 160 participants of the ongoing ImmuneRACE study and from 950 to 1,500 subjects provided by 6 global collaborators. The sample metadata nearly always contained a de-identified subject ID, COVID-19 status, age in years and sex. Deeply sampled blood TCRbeta repertoires from subjects exposed to, actively infected with, or recovered from COVID-19 were included in the dataset. The material from the prospective study consisted of cDNA or gDNA derived from T cells, B-cell-depleted T cells, or PBMCs.

Each collaborating institution followed its own protocols to collect whole blood in K2EDTA tubes. For TCRbeta analysis, collaborators shipped samples as frozen whole blood, isolated PBMCs, or DNA extracted from either of those sample types. TCRbeta CDR3 regions were amplified from genomic DNA by means of the immunoSEQ Assay, a bias-controlled multiplex PCR. The paper's processing steps were these. Within the assay, amplification of reference gene primers was used to estimate how many nucleated cells each sample contained. Sequence reads were collapsed and filtered to measure the absolute abundance of every unique TCRbeta CDR3 rearrangement. For each sample, productive Simpson clonality was calculated as the square root of Simpson's diversity index across productive rearrangements. The clones in this table, taken by TCRdb from immuneACCESS, are in-frame only. Not every clone is retained; where verified, under half of the shortfall comes from an unresolved V gene, and the cause of the rest is unknown. D and trimming come from the DNA, and the V and J calls and clone size come from that table. For this sample the table gives about 87,000 clones, of which roughly 75% were detected only once. The ten top clones hold around 4% of the sample.

The V end loses 3 bases and the J end loses 6 bases, and a stretch of 8 bases separates them. From its cysteine to its phenylalanine, the CDR3 spans 12 amino acids. Only the CDR3 part of the read is kept: 36 bases, read in frame from the first base. Overall study results and their limits: The quantity of clinical and demographic metadata differed by source and by participant and was supplied without curation.

Details on this clone: Its recognized antigen is unknown. No qualities accompany the bases; no much larger clone lies one base away.

The sample comprised peripheral blood. This clonotype was sampled from a woman between 50 and 59 years old with acute or convalescent COVID-19. The rearrangement joined TRBV12-3 or TRBV12-4 to TRBJ2-5, with a weak D call of TRBD2 (5 bases match). For the CDR3, the sequence is CASSFPGKTQYF. The DNA sequence follows: TGTGCCAGCAGTTTCCCGGGAAAGACCCAGTACTTC.